These 19 T cell receptor beta chains were all obtained from the same sample, sequenced in a study of T cell responses to AZD1222 COVID-19 vaccine. Sequencing used immunoSEQ multiplex PCR; TCRdb keeps in-frame clones, though not all of them. The data show fewer than 110,000 clones, with less than 95% seen just once and about 5% held by the top ten. Sequenced material: peripheral blood, taken on day 0 of AZD1222 vaccination. The receptors come from an adult in good health.

The chain carries TRBV7-9 and TRBJ2-5; no firm D call. CDR1 SEHNR and CDR2 FQNEAQ come from the germline V gene (reference sequence). Trimming removed 5 bases at V and 7 bases at J, with 20 bases between. The CDR3 spans 15 residues. For the CDR3, the DNA is TGTGCCAGCAGCAAAACCCTCTTCCTATCCGGGACCCAGTACTTC. Its translation is CASSKTLFLSGTQYF.

V usage is TRBV28 and J usage is TRBJ1-4; tentative D call: TRBD1 (6 bases). Germline values: CDR1 MDHEN, CDR2 SYDVKM. V lost 5 bases to trimming and J lost 3 bases, with 13 bases between them. The CDR3 sequence is 15 residues long. DNA for the CDR3: TGTGCCAGCAGTGCTCAGGGGTATTCTAATGAAAAACTGTTTTTT. Amino acids: CASSAQGYSNEKLFF.

The genes are TRBV7-9 and TRBJ1-1; D gene uncertain. Germline loops: CDR1 SEHNR, CDR2 FQNEAQ (reference sequence). The V gene lost 1 base and the J gene lost 1 base, with 7 bases spanning the gap. CDR3 size: 14 residues. The CDR3 DNA follows: TGTGCCAGCAGCTTAGTGTCATCGAACACTGAAGCTTTCTTT. As protein: CASSLVSSNTEAFF.

The chain carries TRBV4-1 and TRBJ2-1; 10 nucleotides agree with TRBD1. CDR1 is MGHRA, CDR2 YSYEKL, per germline. V lost 5 bases, J lost 2 bases, and 12 bases stayed unmatched. CDR3 length equals 18 residues. The CDR3 DNA reads TGCGCCAGCAGCGCCGTCCCGGGACAGGGGTGGGCCTACAATGAGCAGTTCTTC. It translates to CASSAVPGQGWAYNEQFF.

The DNA for the CDR3 is TGTGCCAGCTCACCACCCGGGCAGGGGTCCCCCTACGAGCAGTACTTC. This encodes CASSPPGQGSPYEQYF. The chain uses TRBV18 and TRBJ2-7; tentatively, D is TRBD1 (6 bases). Germline CDR1 and CDR2: KGHSH and LQKENI. V gave up 0 bases and J gave up 2 bases, with 14 bases separating them. CDR3 size: 16 residues.

With respect to this clone: The junction differs from germline at one of its ends, possibly a read error. The chain carries TRBV7-7 and TRBJ2-1, with unresolved D. CDR3 length: 15 amino acids. Germline CDR1 reads SSHAT; CDR2 reads FNYEAQ (reference sequence). CDR3 region: CASSPSFGPYNEQFF. Here the CDR3 DNA reads TGTGCTAGCAGCCCGTCATTCGGCCCCTACAATGAGCAGTTCTTC. The variable domain in full, with the rest retrieved from reference TRBV7-7 and TRBJ2-1, is GAGVSQSPRYKVTKRGQDVTLRCDPISSHATLYWYQQALGQGPEFLTYFNYEAQPDKSGLPSDRFSAERPEGSISTLTIQRTEQRDSAMYRCASSPSFGPYNEQFFGPGTRLTVL.

This chain joins TRBV30 and TRBJ2-7; perhaps TRBD1 as D (6 bases). The V gene lost 2 bases and the J gene lost 0 bases, with 20 bases spanning the gap. This CDR3 is 17 amino acids long. In germline, CDR1 is GTSNPN, CDR2 SVGIG (reference sequence). CDR3 bases: TGTGCCTGGAGTATTGGAGTTGGGGACACACACTCCTACGAGCAGTACTTC. This translates into CAWSIGVGDTHSYEQYF.

The chain recombines TRBV12-3 or TRBV12-4 with TRBJ1-5, with D possibly being TRBD1 (5 bases). V was clipped by 7 bases and J by 4 bases, with 11 bases between them. CDR3 length equals 13 residues. The CDR3 DNA sequence: TGTGCCAGCACCCTGGGGGTGAATCAGCCCCAGCATTTT. Translation: CASTLGVNQPQHF.

V usage is TRBV2 and J usage is TRBJ1-2; D gene unclear. The CDR3 loop spans 12 amino acids. V dropped 4 bases and J dropped 8 bases, with 11 bases sitting between them. Germline V gene data show CDR1 as SNHLY and CDR2 as FYNNEI. The CDR3, as DNA: TGTGCCAGCAGTGGGAGCACAGCCGGCTACACCTTC. It codes for CASSGSTAGYTF.

The chain has TRBV10-3 and TRBJ2-3, with D possibly called TRBD1 or TRBD2 (7 bases each). V was cut by 3 bases and J by 1 base, with 14 bases left in between. CDR3 length equals 16 residues. CDR1 is ENHRY, CDR2 SYGVKD, per germline. CDR3 loop: CAISDISGTGTDTQYF. CDR3 coding DNA: TGTGCCATCAGTGATATCAGCGGGACAGGCACAGATACGCAGTATTTT.

The chain uses TRBV6-5 and TRBJ1-5; TRBD1 is a possible D gene (6 bases). The germline V gene has CDR1 MNHEY and CDR2 SVGAGI. The length of the CDR3 is 15 residues. V was clipped by 6 bases and J by 3 bases, with 15 bases between them. This chain's CDR3 is CASSSNRDNNQPQHF. In DNA, the CDR3 is TGTGCCAGCAGCTCCAATCGGGACAACAATCAGCCCCAGCATTTT.

This clone was observed a handful of times. The chain recombines TRBV12-3 or TRBV12-4 with TRBJ1-1; 7 bases align to TRBD1. Germline trimming cut 6 bases from V and 4 bases from J; bases unmatched to any gene: 5. There are 13 residues in the CDR3. This chain's CDR3 is CASSLQGFTEAFF. In nucleotides, the CDR3 is TGTGCCAGCAGCCTACAGGGGTTCACTGAAGCTTTCTTT.

V usage is TRBV9 and J usage is TRBJ2-7, with 12 positions matching TRBD2. The CDR3 has 16 residues. The germline V gene encodes CDR1 SGDLS and CDR2 YYNGEE. After removal of 4 bases from V and 3 bases from J, the junction contained 8 bases not matched to a gene. This chain's CDR3 is CASSPRLAGANYEQYF. CDR3 in DNA: TGTGCCAGCAGCCCAAGACTAGCGGGGGCTAACTACGAGCAGTACTTC.

This clone occurred once. The rearrangement links TRBV29-1 to TRBJ2-1, with D possibly matching TRBD2 (6 bases). Germline V gene data show CDR1 as SQVTM and CDR2 as ANQGSEA. The V gene lost 6 bases and the J gene lost 8 bases, with 23 bases spanning the gap. There are 15 residues in the CDR3. This CDR3 reads CSVVLGGEGIDEQFF. The CDR3 DNA is TGCAGCGTCGTCCTGGGCGGGGAAGGTATCGATGAGCAGTTCTTC.

This rearrangement joins TRBV7-9 to TRBJ1-6; 8 bases line up with TRBD1. This CDR3 has 16 amino acids. Germline values: CDR1 SEHNR, CDR2 FQNEAQ (reference sequence). Trimming cost V 1 base and J 8 bases; bases outside gene matches: 7. The DNA of the CDR3 is TGTGCCAGCAGCTTAGGGACAGGGTCTCGGCATTCACCCCTCCACTTT. Protein sequence: CASSLGTGSRHSPLHF.

Only a few counts were recorded for this clone. V and J are TRBV9 and TRBJ2-7; D is unclear. Deletions cut 3 bases from V and 3 bases from J, with 13 bases between. CDR1 is SGDLS, CDR2 YYNGEE, per germline. The length of the CDR3 is 14 residues. The CDR3 DNA sequence: TGTGCCAGCAGCGCCACAGTTGGCGACTACGAGCAGTACTTC. Translating it yields CASSATVGDYEQYF.

V usage is TRBV24-1 and J usage is TRBJ1-6; 8 nucleotides align to TRBD1. CDR3 length: 14 amino acids. Germline V gene lookup returns CDR1 KGHDR and CDR2 SFDVKD. The J segment lost 8 bases and the V segment lost 2 bases, leaving 1 base of the junction unmatched. CDR3 nucleotide sequence: TGTGCCACCAGTGATTCGGGACAGGATTCACCCCTCCACTTT. This sequence encodes CATSDSGQDSPLHF.

This chain joins TRBV7-3 and TRBJ2-2, with 8 bases aligning to TRBD1. Trimming cost V 5 bases and J 0 bases; bases outside gene matches: 2. The CDR3 is 15 amino acids. Germline-derived CDR1 and CDR2 are SGHTA and FQGTGA. The chain's CDR3 is CASSHRGSNTGELFF. The DNA for the CDR3 is TGTGCCAGCAGCCACAGGGGGTCGAACACCGGGGAGCTGTTTTTT.

For this clone: One end of the junction does not line up with germline, which may come from a read error. The chain combines TRBV5-5 with TRBJ2-3, with 9 positions matching TRBD2. This CDR3 is built from 16 residues. CDR1 and CDR2 (germline): SGHKS, YYEKEE (reference sequence). CDR3 in DNA: TGTACCAGCAGCTTGGTATTAGCGGGGGCACAGAATACGCAGTATTTT. Amino acid sequence: CTSSLVLAGAQNTQYF.